This T cell receptor (beta chain) was identified during a study of tumor-infiltrating lymphocytes in primary liver carcinoma. Study findings and constraints: Bulk unsorted material prevented CD4+ and CD8+ repertoire comparison.

Starting from approximately 470 ng of total RNA, TCR beta cDNA was produced with a primer in the constant region. A slightly modified ARM-PCR protocol with three nested multiplex PCR rounds produced these TCR beta libraries. Use of TRBV1-TRBV30 forward primers with a C-beta reverse primer characterized the first two PCR rounds, which lasted roughly 11 cycles each. In TCRdb, the multiplex PCR reads were re-called with MiXCR into one record per CDR3 protein. Here the sample spans around 210,000 distinct CDR3 sequences, about 65% being singletons. As regards this clonotype: Its specificity is unknown. A read error may produce the germline difference seen at one junction end.

Per germline, CDR1 SGHNT and CDR2 YENEEA. CDR3 length: 17 amino acids. The study extracted blood RNA from unsorted whole blood and also extracted germline DNA. Those patients suffered from chronic HBV infection and were treatment-naive. The sequencing input was peripheral blood. This receptor was taken from a woman in her sixties with primary liver carcinoma and hepatitis B virus infection. The chain carries TRBV11-3 and TRBJ2-1, with a tentative D call TRBD2 (5 bases). The CDR3 here is CVSSQHRSRRTSNEQFF. The CDR3 nucleotides read TGTGTCAGCAGCCAGCATCGTAGCAGGAGGACGAGCAATGAGCAGTTCTTC.